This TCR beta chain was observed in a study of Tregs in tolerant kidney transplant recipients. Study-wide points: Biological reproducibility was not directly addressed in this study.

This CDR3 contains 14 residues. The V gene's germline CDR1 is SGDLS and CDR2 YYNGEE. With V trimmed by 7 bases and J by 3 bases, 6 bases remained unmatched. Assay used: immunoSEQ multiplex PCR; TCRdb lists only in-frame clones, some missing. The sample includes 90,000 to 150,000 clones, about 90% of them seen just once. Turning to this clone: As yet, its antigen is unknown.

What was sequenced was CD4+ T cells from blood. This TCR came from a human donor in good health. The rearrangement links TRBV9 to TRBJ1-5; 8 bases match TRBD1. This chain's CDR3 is CASSTGVPNQPQHF. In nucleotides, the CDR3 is TGTGCCAGCTCGACAGGGGTGCCCAATCAGCCCCAGCATTTT.